Listed here is a single T cell receptor (beta chain). The target antigen is unknown. This record belongs to a study of blood T cells in healthy people across ages. Broader study findings: Total diversity from one million sequenced T cells was likely underestimated. Possibly, changes in expanded clonotypes were confounded because donor CMV status was unknown. Both naive CD4+ cell counts and diversity were greater in long-lived donors than in aged donors.

Trimming took 5 bases from V and 0 from J, leaving 16 bases between them. In germline, CDR1 is SGHDN, CDR2 FVKESK. The CDR3 length is 16 residues. A second PCR of 7 to 11 cycles used a sample-barcoded 5' primer and a J-beta primer mix. Each cDNA molecule was tagged by a template-switch adaptor that had 12 random nucleotides. TCRdb re-derived calls from the 5' RACE reads in MiXCR, one entry per CDR3 protein. The sample contains almost 800,000 distinct CDR3 sequences, roughly 60% of which appear only once. V gene TRBV14 combines with J gene TRBJ1-2, with a tentative D call TRBD1 (6 bases). Specimen: blood. This sequence was found in a man between 25 and 39 years old in good health. The chain's CDR3 is CASSYSTGTANYGYTF. DNA for the CDR3: TGTGCCAGCAGCTACTCCACAGGGACGGCTAACTATGGCTACACCTTC.